Described below is a single TCR beta chain sequence and its context. As yet, its antigen is unknown. The germline CDR1 and CDR2 sequences are MDHEN and SYDVKM. J gave up 10 bases and V 3 bases, and 14 bases lay outside the gene matches. The CDR3 length is 16 residues. The assay was immunoSEQ multiplex PCR, and TCRdb's table has in-frame clones only and misses some. The sample yields 40,000 or so clones, approximately 86% seen once. The data are from a study of CD4 T cells in relation to SARS-CoV-2 and coronaviruses. For 10 days, around 99,000 sorted CD4+ cells grew with T cell-depleted PBMCs and CEF. General study findings and limits: In around 60% of donors, memory CD4+ clonotypes crossrecognized SARS-CoV-2 and at least one common cold coronavirus spike.

The source of this sequence is an adult with COVID-19. V gene TRBV28 combines with J gene TRBJ2-1; TRBD2 matches at 8 bases. The sample taken for sequencing was naive CD4+ T cells from PBMCs, cultured in vitro. The subset denotes: naive CD4+ T cells isolated by negative enrichment. CDR3 loop: CASSFSAGGGGGEQFF. CDR3 bases: TGTGCCAGCAGTTTCTCCGCGGGAGGTGGTGGGGGCGAGCAGTTCTTC.